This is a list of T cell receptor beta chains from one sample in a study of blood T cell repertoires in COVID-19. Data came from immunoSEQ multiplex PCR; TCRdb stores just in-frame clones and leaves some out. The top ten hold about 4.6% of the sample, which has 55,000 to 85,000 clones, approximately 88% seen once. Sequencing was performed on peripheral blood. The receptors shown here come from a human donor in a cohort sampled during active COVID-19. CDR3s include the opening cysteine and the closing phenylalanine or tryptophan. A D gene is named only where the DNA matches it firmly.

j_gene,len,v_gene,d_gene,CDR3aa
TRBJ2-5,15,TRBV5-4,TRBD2,CASSRVSGSKETQYF
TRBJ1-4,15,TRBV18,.,CASSPSGATNEKLFF
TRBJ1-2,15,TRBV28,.,CASSLKAGANYGYTF
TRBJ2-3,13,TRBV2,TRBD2,CACRLAGSDTQYF
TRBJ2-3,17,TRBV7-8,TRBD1,CASSLRGTGARTDTQYF
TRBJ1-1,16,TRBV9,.,CASSVITGDGNTEAFF
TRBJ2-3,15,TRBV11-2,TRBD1,CASSQTGFGTDTQYF
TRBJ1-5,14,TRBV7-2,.,CASSTGTHSQPQHF
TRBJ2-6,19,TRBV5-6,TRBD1,CASSLLGGQGLSGANVLTF
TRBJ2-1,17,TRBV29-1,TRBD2,CSVALWTSGSSYNEQFF
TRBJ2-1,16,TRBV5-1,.,CASRSDSDPFYNEQFF
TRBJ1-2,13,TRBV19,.,CASRGNRGYGYTF
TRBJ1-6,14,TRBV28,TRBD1,CASSLRDSNSPLHF
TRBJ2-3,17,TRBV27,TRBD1,CASSPVFGTGEGAAQYF
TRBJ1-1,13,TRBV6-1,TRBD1,CASREGGQGQAFF
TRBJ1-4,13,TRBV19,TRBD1,CASSNRQGNRLFF